Here is one T cell receptor beta chain with its context. This sample stems from a study of blood T cell repertoires in COVID-19. Whole-study context: Both acute and convalescent COVID-19 samples were obtained from the United States, Italy and Spain.

Per the authors' pipeline: By means of reference gene primer amplification, nucleated cell counts were estimated. Assay used: immunoSEQ multiplex PCR; TCRdb lists only in-frame clones, some missing. V, J and clone size are taken as reported in that table, and D and trimming were inferred from the DNA itself. The sample has approximately 500,000 clones, about 89% seen once. Trimming took off 4 bases at V and 7 bases at J, with 20 bases between the two ends. Germline lookup yields CDR1 LNHDA and CDR2 SQIVND (reference sequence). There are 17 residues in the CDR3. The sequence was collected from a woman between 45 and 60 years old with COVID-19, enrolled during active disease. This chain links TRBV19 with TRBJ1-6; D remains unclear. The sequencing sample was made of peripheral blood. CDR3 sequence: CASSKVGSRSGNSPLHF. CDR3 nucleotides: TGTGCCAGTAGTAAGGTCGGCTCCCGCTCGGGAAATTCACCCCTCCACTTT.